These 22 T cell receptor beta chains were all obtained from the same sample, sequenced in a study of T-cell reconstitution after alpha-beta-depleted transplantation in children. TCRbeta library construction was performed incorporating unique molecular identifiers. MiXCR, applied by TCRdb to the PCR reads, yields one record per CDR3 protein. The data show about 830,000 distinct CDR3 sequences, about 16% seen once. This specimen was PBMCs, mostly from graft donor cells, taken 360 days after TCRalphabeta/CD19-depleted stem cell transplant. The receptor set was obtained from a male patient younger than 18 who had a stem cell transplant for acute lymphoblastic leukemia, so the T cells may come from the graft donor.

This clonotype was observed many times. The chain links TRBV12-3 or TRBV12-4 to TRBJ2-5; 7 positions match TRBD2. CDR3 size: 14 residues. Trimming took 5 bases from V and 7 from J; bases not matched to a gene: 10. The CDR3 region is CASSPSGSWGTQYF. CDR3 nucleotides: TGTGCCAGCAGTCCTAGCGGTTCCTGGGGGACCCAGTACTTC.

This clonotype appeared a single time. This chain links TRBV25-1 with TRBJ2-2; D is perhaps TRBD2 (6 bases). V was cut by 2 bases and J by 3 bases, with 16 bases left in between. The CDR3 length is 17 residues. CDR1 and CDR2 (germline): MGHDK, SYGVNS. The CDR3 reads CASSEGLGGIYTGELFF. The DNA of the CDR3 is TGTGCCAGCAGTGAAGGTCTAGGCGGGATTTACACCGGGGAGCTGTTTTTT.

The table lists this clonotype with many counts. The chain joins TRBV27 to TRBJ2-1; 13 bases fit TRBD2. V shed 4 bases, J shed 4 bases, and the junction held 16 bases outside the gene matches. The CDR3 has 20 amino acids. CDR1 and CDR2 from the germline V gene are MNHEY and SMNVEV (reference sequence). In DNA, the CDR3 is TGTGCCAGCAGTTCCCACCTAAGACTAGCGGGAGGATTCGTATACAATGAGCAGTTCTTC. It translates to CASSSHLRLAGGFVYNEQFF.

This clonotype was seen at least ten times. The chain joins TRBV10-1 to TRBJ2-3; D gene uncertain. The CDR3 runs to 14 residues. Germline V gene data show CDR1 as WNHNN and CDR2 as SYGVQD (reference sequence). V gave up 8 bases and J gave up 0 bases, with 12 bases separating them. The CDR3 DNA reads TGCGCCAGCTCATTCTGGAGTAGCACAGATACGCAGTATTTT. Protein sequence: CASSFWSSTDTQYF.

This clonotype was seen more than once but under ten times. The chain recombines TRBV12-3 or TRBV12-4 with TRBJ2-7; the D is unclear. The CDR3 length is 12 residues. V lost 4 bases to trimming and J lost 4 bases, with 8 bases between them. This chain's CDR3 is CASSYDIYEQYF. The CDR3, as DNA: TGTGCCAGCAGTTATGACATTTACGAGCAGTACTTC.

This chain connects TRBV2 to TRBJ2-1; tentatively, D is TRBD2 (6 bases). Germline assignment: CDR1 SNHLY and CDR2 FYNNEI. The CDR3 contains 14 residues. V was trimmed by 1 base and J by 3 bases, leaving 7 bases between them. Written as DNA, the CDR3 is TGTGCCAGCAGTGAAGGACTAGTCTACAATGAGCAGTTCTTC. It encodes CASSEGLVYNEQFF.

This clonotype has a handful of counts. The V gene is TRBV3-1, the J gene TRBJ2-7, with 9 bases aligning to TRBD1. With V trimmed by 0 bases and J by 3 bases, 6 bases remained unmatched. Looked up from germline, CDR1 is LGHDT and CDR2 is YNNKEL (reference sequence). The CDR3 covers 16 residues. CDR3 nucleotides: TGTGCCAGCAGCCAAGATCGACCGGACAGGGGCTACGAGCAGTACTTC. This encodes CASSQDRPDRGYEQYF.

The V call is TRBV5-6, the J call TRBJ2-2; 10 bases agree with TRBD2. The CDR3 has 17 residues. Looked up from germline, CDR1 is SGHDT and CDR2 is YYEEEE. With 4 bases clipped from V and 2 bases from J, the junction kept 8 bases outside the gene matches. The CDR3 region has the DNA TGTGCCAGCAGCCGGAGGACTAGCGGAGTTAACACCGGGGAGCTGTTTTTT. Amino acids: CASSRRTSGVNTGELFF.

There are a few counts of this clonotype. The chain uses TRBV4-2 and TRBJ2-7; D ambiguous. CDR1 and CDR2 from the germline V gene are LGHNA and YNFKEQ. V was trimmed by 0 bases and J by 0 bases, leaving 6 bases between them. The CDR3 extends over 14 amino acids. In DNA form, the CDR3 reads TGTGCCAGCAGCCAAGACATAACCTCCTACGAGCAGTACTTC. Its protein product is CASSQDITSYEQYF.

The chain carries TRBV9 and TRBJ2-3; D is unclear. Trimming pared 3 bases from V and 0 bases from J, leaving 11 bases between. The V gene's germline CDR1 is SGDLS and CDR2 YYNGEE. CDR3 length: 15 amino acids. CDR3 sequence (DNA): TGTGCCAGCAGCGAGGGTGCTTTTAGCACAGATACGCAGTATTTT. Its protein product is CASSEGAFSTDTQYF.

As for this clonotype: At one end, the junction sequence differs from germline, possibly due to a read error. This chain connects TRBV12-3 or TRBV12-4 to TRBJ2-5; D not certain. This CDR3 has 15 residues. The CDR3 DNA reads as TGTACCAGCAGTTTTAGTTTGGGCCGTCAAGAGACCCAGTACTTC. The encoded protein is CTSSFSLGRQETQYF.

The V gene is TRBV5-1, the J gene TRBJ1-4; D gene unclear. Germline V gene data show CDR1 as SGHRS and CDR2 as YFSETQ. The CDR3 length is 14 residues. Between the trimmed V and J ends, which lost 0 bases and 4 bases, there was a span of 7 bases. Here the CDR3 reads CASSLVRGNEKLFF. DNA for the CDR3: TGCGCCAGCAGCTTGGTCCGGGGTAATGAAAAACTGTTTTTT.

J is TRBJ1-3 and V is TRBV12-3 or TRBV12-4, with 7 bases matching TRBD1. V gave up 6 bases and J gave up 5 bases; unmatched junction bases: 16. The CDR3 totals 17 residues. The CDR3 spells CASRRQGFDPIRNTIYF. The CDR3, as DNA: TGTGCCAGCAGGAGACAGGGATTCGACCCAATTAGAAACACCATATATTTT.

This rearrangement joins TRBV15 to TRBJ2-3; 9 bases map to TRBD2. Germline V lookup: CDR1 LNHNV, CDR2 YYDKDF (reference sequence). This CDR3 is built from 14 residues. V lost 8 bases and J lost 0; bases outside the gene matches: 3. CDR3 bases: TGTGCCACCTCGAGCGGGGGGAGCACAGATACGCAGTATTTT. It encodes CATSSGGSTDTQYF.

This clonotype was detected only a few times. The chain has TRBV27 and TRBJ2-3, with 12 bases matching TRBD2. Per the germline V gene, CDR1 is MNHEY and CDR2 is SMNVEV (reference sequence). V lost 6 bases and J lost 2; bases outside the gene matches: 15. CDR3 length: 19 amino acids. This CDR3 is CASSLGLAGGSTDTDTQYF. DNA of the CDR3: TGTGCCAGCAGCCTCGGGCTAGCGGGAGGGTCCACGGACACAGATACGCAGTATTTT.

V is TRBV12-3 or TRBV12-4 and J is TRBJ1-5; no firm D call. V was pared by 6 bases and J by 7 bases, with 13 bases between. The CDR3 covers 13 residues. The chain's CDR3 is CASSPLDRQPQHF. CDR3 DNA: TGTGCCAGCAGCCCCCTTGATCGACAGCCCCAGCATTTT.

The chain has TRBV20-1 and TRBJ2-7; TRBD1 is a possible D gene (5 bases). V was shortened by 2 bases and J by 2 bases, with 16 bases between the two germline ends. The CDR3 is 15 residues long. Germline loops: CDR1 DFQATT, CDR2 SNEGSKA (reference sequence). The CDR3 region has the DNA TGCAGTGCTAGAAGGGGCGTGCCAACGCCCTACGAGCAGTACTTC. This codes for CSARRGVPTPYEQYF.

This clonotype came up a few times. This chain's CDR3 is CASSLFGQMNTEAFF. The CDR3 DNA follows: TGCGCCAGCAGCCTGTTCGGACAGATGAACACTGAAGCTTTCTTT. This sequence joins TRBV5-1 and TRBJ1-1; D might be TRBD1 (6 bases). CDR1 is SGHRS and CDR2 is YFSETQ in the germline V gene. The CDR3 length is 15 residues. Trimming left V 4 bases short and J 0 bases short, with 13 bases between.

The rearrangement uses TRBV20-1 and TRBJ2-5, with D tentatively TRBD2 (5 bases). CDR3 length equals 13 residues. The germline V gene has CDR1 DFQATT and CDR2 SNEGSKA (reference sequence). The ends were cut back, 7 bases at V and 1 base at J, with 13 bases in the middle. Written as DNA, the CDR3 is TGCAGTGTCGTGCTACTAGTCCAAGAGACCCAGTACTTC. Amino acid sequence: CSVVLLVQETQYF.

In this sample, this clonotype turned up a few times. This chain links TRBV10-3 with TRBJ2-7; 9 bases are a match to TRBD2. This CDR3 has 17 amino acids. In germline, CDR1 is ENHRY, CDR2 SYGVKD. The J segment lost 4 bases and the V segment lost 3 bases, leaving 13 bases of the junction unmatched. CDR3 sequence reads: CAISEWDSGSQEYEQYF. For the CDR3, the DNA is TGTGCCATCAGTGAATGGGATAGCGGGAGTCAGGAATACGAGCAGTACTTC.

This clonotype came up a few times. The genes are TRBV7-8 and TRBJ2-6; no clear D gene. V was shortened by 5 bases and J by 1 base, with 9 bases between the two germline ends. Germline loops: CDR1 SGHVS, CDR2 FQNEAQ. The CDR3 runs to 15 residues. The DNA of the CDR3 is TGTGCCAGCAGCAGCAGGATGTCTGGGGCCAACGTCCTGACTTTC. This translates into CASSSRMSGANVLTF.

This clonotype has a count of ten or more. The rearrangement joins TRBV12-3 or TRBV12-4 to TRBJ1-2; 7 bases line up with TRBD1. This CDR3 is built from 15 residues. With 3 bases clipped from V and 0 bases from J, the junction kept 4 bases outside the gene matches. Written as DNA, the CDR3 is TGTGCCAGCAGTTTTGGGACAGCTTCTAACTATGGCTACACCTTC. Its protein is CASSFGTASNYGYTF.